This T cell receptor beta chain was retrieved from a study of beta chain features in type 1 diabetes. Overall study results and limits: Still unanswered here is whether HLA type influences TCRB rearrangement. A moderate, significant TCRB CDR3 shortening appeared in type 1 diabetes across four CD4+ subsets. Patients with type 1 diabetes carried fewer insertions and had more deletions at their VDJ junctions.

The whole isolated RNA underwent reverse transcription, so sequencing captured expressed TCRB transcripts. Clones were sequenced by immunoSEQ multiplex PCR, and TCRdb holds only the in-frame ones, with some missing. The top ten hold 0.0095% to 0.011% of the sample, which has 330,000 or so clones, over 9.5% seen once. This clone came up a few times. Antigen: not known. It was via CD45RO/CCR7/CD25/CD127/CD95/CD27 that CD4+ naive, central memory, regulatory and stem cell-like memory cells were sorted. CDR1 SEHNR and CDR2 FQNEAQ come from the germline V gene (reference sequence). V gave up 5 bases and J gave up 5 bases, with 6 bases separating them. There are 11 residues in the CDR3.

The rearrangement links TRBV7-9 to TRBJ1-2; D uncertain. This TCR was recovered from a woman younger than 30 with type 1 diabetes. Sequencing used naive CD4+ T cells from blood. The CDR3 coding sequence is TGTGCCAGCAGCGAGGAATATGGCTACACCTTC. Translated, it gives CASSEEYGYTF.